This T cell receptor (beta chain) was obtained from a study of blood T cell repertoires in COVID-19. Background on the study: Acute and convalescent COVID-19 specimens originated in the United States, Italy and Spain. Nucleic acid was either cDNA or gDNA, and it came from T cells, B-cell-depleted T cells, or PBMCs.

Original processing methods: Reference gene primer amplification gave estimated nucleated cell counts. Libraries were prepared by immunoSEQ multiplex PCR; TCRdb keeps only in-frame clonotypes and omits some of them. Clone size and V and J calls were adopted from that table, with D and trimming inferred from the DNA. The sample has under 250,000 clones; roughly 89% are singletons. The sample was peripheral blood. This sequence was found in a woman between 40 and 50 years old who had recovered from COVID-19.

The CDR3 region is CSAVRGEEQYF. The CDR3 DNA reads as TGCAGTGCTGTCAGGGGAGAAGAGCAGTACTTC. The chain couples TRBV20-1 to TRBJ2-7, with a possible D match to TRBD1 (6 bases). This CDR3 has 11 residues. V lost 5 bases to trimming and J lost 7 bases, with 12 bases between them. The germline gives CDR1 DFQATT, CDR2 SNEGSKA (reference sequence).